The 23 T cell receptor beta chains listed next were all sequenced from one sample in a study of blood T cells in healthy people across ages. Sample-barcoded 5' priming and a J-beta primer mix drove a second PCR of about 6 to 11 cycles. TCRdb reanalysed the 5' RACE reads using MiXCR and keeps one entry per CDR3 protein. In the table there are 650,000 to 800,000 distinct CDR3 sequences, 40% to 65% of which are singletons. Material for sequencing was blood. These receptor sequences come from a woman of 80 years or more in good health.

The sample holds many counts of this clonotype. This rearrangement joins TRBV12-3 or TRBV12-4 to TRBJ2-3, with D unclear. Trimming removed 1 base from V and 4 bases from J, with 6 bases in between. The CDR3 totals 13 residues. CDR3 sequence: CASSLGTPDTQYF. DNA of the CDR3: TGTGCCAGCAGTTTAGGCACTCCAGATACGCAGTATTTT.

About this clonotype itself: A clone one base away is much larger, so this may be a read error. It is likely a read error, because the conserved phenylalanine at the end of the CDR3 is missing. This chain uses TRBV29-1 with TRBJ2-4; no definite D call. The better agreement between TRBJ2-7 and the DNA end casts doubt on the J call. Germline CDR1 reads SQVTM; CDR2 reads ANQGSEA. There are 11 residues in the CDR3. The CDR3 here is CSVATSYEQYL. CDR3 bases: TGCAGCGTTGCCACATCCTACGAGCAGTACCTC.

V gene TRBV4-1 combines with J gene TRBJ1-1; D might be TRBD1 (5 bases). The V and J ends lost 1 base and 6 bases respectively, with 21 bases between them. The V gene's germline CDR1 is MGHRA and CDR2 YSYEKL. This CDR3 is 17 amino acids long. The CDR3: CASSQGRGMLVSAEAFF. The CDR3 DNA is TGCGCCAGCAGCCAAGGACGGGGGATGTTGGTTAGCGCTGAAGCTTTCTTT.

The CDR3 DNA is TGTGCCAGCAGTCGGGCGGTGAGGTATGAGCAGTTCTTC. Residues: CASSRAVRYEQFF. The rearrangement links TRBV6-2 or TRBV6-3 to TRBJ2-1; no firm D call. This CDR3 has 13 residues. Germline CDR1 reads MNHEY; CDR2 reads SVGEGT. Trimming took 5 bases from V and 8 from J, leaving 13 bases between them.

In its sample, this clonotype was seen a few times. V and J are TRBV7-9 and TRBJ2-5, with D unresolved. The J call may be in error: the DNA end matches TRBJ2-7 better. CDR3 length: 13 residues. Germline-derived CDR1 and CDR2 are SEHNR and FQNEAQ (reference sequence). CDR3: CASSASPTYEQYF. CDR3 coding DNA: TGTGCCAGCAGCGCCTCCCCTACCTACGAGCAGTACTTC.

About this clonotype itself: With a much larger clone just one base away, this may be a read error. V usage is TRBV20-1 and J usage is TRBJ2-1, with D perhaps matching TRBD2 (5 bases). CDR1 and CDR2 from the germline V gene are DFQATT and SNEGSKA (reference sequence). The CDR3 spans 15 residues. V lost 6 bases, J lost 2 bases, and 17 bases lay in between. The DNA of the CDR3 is TGCAGTGCCCCGGGATGGGAGATCGCCTACAATGAGCAGTTCTTC. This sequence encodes CSAPGWEIAYNEQFF.

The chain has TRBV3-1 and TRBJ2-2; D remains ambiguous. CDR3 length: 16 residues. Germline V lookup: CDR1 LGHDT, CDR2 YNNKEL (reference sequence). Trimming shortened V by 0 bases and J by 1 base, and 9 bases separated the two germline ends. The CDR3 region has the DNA TGTGCCAGCAGCCAAGAAAAGTCTATGAACACCGGGGAGCTGTTTTTT. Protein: CASSQEKSMNTGELFF.

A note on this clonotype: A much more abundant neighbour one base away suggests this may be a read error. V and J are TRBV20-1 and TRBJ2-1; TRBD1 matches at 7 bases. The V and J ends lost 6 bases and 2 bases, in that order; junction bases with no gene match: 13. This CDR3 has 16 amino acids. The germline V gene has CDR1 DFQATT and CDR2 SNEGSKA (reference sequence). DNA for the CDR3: TGCAGTGCCAGAACCTTAAAGGGGGCGACCTACAATGAGCAGTTCTTC. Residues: CSARTLKGATYNEQFF.

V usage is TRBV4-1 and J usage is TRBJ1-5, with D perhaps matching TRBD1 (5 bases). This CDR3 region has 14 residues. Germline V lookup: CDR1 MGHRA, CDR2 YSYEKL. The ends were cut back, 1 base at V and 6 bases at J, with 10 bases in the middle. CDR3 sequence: CASSQVWGGQPQHF. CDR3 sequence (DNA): TGCGCCAGCAGCCAAGTTTGGGGGGGTCAGCCCCAGCATTTT.

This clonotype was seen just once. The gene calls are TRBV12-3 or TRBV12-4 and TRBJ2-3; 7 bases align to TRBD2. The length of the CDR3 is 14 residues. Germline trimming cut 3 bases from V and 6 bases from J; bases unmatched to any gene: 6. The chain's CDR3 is CASSLAGAPDTQYF. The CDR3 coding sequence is TGTGCCAGCAGTTTGGCGGGAGCCCCCGATACGCAGTATTTT.

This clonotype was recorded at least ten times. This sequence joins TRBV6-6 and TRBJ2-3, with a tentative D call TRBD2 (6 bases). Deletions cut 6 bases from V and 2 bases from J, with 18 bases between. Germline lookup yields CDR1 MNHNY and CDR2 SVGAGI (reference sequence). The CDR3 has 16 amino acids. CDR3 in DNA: TGTGCCAGCAGCCCCGGGACTGTACTTTACACAGATACGCAGTATTTT. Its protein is CASSPGTVLYTDTQYF.

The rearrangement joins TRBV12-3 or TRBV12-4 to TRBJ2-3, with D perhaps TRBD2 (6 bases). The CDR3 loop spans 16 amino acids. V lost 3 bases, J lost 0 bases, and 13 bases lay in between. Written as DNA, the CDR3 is TGTGCCAGCAGTTTGGGTTCCGGGACTAGCACAGATACGCAGTATTTT. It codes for CASSLGSGTSTDTQYF.

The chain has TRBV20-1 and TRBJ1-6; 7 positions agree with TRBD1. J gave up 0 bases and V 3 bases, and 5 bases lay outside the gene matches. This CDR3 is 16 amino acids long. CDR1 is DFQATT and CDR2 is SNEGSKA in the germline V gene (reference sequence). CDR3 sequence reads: CSASKQGSSYNSPLHF. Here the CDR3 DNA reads TGCAGTGCTAGCAAACAGGGGAGCTCCTATAATTCACCCCTCCACTTT.

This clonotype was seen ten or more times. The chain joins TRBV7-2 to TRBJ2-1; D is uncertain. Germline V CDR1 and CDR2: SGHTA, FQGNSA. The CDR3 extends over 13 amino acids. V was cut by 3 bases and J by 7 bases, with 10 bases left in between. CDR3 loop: CASSLGQKNEQFF. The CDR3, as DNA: TGTGCCAGCAGCTTGGGCCAGAAAAATGAGCAGTTCTTC. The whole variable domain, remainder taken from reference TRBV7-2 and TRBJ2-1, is GAGVSQSPSNKVTEKGKDVELRCDPISGHTALYWYRQSLGQGLEFLIYFQGNSAPDKSGLPSDRFSAERTGGSVSTLTIQRTQQEDSAVYLCASSLGQKNEQFFGPGTRLTVL.

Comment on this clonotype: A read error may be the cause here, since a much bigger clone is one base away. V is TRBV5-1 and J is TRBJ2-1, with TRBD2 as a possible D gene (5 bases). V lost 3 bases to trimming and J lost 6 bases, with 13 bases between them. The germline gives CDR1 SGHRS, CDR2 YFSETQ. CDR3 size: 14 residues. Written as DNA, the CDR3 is TGCGCCAGCAGCTCCGCTAGCTTCCTCAATGAGCAGTTCTTC. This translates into CASSSASFLNEQFF.

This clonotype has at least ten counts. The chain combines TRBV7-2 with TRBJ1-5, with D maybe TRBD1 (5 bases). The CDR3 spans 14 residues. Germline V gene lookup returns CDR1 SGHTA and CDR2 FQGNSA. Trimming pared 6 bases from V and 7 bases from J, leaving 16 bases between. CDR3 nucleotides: TGTGCCAGCAGTTTACTGGGGGTGACACAGCCCCAGCATTTT. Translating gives CASSLLGVTQPQHF.

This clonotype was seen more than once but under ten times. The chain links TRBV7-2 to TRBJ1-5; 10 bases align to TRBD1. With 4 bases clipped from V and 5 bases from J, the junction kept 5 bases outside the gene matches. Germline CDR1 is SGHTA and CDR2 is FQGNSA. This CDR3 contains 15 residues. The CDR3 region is CASSSRQGADQPQHF. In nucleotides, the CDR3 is TGTGCCAGCAGCTCAAGACAGGGGGCTGATCAGCCCCAGCATTTT.

The CDR3 sequence is CAWSPAGMKESQPQHF. In nucleotides, the CDR3 is TGTGCCTGGAGCCCGGCAGGGATGAAGGAAAGTCAGCCCCAGCATTTT. The V call is TRBV30, the J call TRBJ1-5; D may be TRBD1 (5 bases). CDR3 length equals 16 residues. V lost 3 bases and J lost 6, with 21 bases in between. The germline CDR1 and CDR2 sequences are GTSNPN and SVGIG (reference sequence).

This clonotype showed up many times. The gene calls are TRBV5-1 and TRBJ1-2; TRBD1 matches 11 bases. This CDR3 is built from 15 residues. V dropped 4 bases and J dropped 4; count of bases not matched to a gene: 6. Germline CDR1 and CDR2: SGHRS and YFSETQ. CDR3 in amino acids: CASSARTGGRYGYTF. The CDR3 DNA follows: TGCGCCAGCAGCGCCCGGACAGGGGGCCGCTATGGCTACACCTTC.

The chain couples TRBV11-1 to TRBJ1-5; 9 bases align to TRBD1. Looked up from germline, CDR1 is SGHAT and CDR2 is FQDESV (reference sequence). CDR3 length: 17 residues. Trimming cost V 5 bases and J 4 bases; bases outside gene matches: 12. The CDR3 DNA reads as TGTGCCAGCAGCCCCGCCTCCGCCGGGACAGGGAATCAGCCCCAGCATTTT. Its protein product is CASSPASAGTGNQPQHF.

The CDR3 DNA reads as TGTGCCAGCAGCCAAGCTGGTGGGCGGGACGAGGGGTTTTTT. Amino acids: CASSQAGGRDEGFF. The rearrangement joins TRBV4-2 to TRBJ1-4; D might be TRBD1 (5 bases). This CDR3 is built from 14 residues. In germline, CDR1 is LGHNA, CDR2 YNFKEQ. V lost 1 base to trimming and J lost 16 bases, with 19 bases between them.

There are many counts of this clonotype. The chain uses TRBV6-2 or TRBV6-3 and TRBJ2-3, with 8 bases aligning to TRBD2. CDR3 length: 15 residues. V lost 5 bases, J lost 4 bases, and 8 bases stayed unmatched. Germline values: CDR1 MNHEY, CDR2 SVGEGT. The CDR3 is CASSRLAPTADTQYF. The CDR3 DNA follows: TGTGCCAGCAGTCGACTAGCGCCGACGGCAGATACGCAGTATTTT.

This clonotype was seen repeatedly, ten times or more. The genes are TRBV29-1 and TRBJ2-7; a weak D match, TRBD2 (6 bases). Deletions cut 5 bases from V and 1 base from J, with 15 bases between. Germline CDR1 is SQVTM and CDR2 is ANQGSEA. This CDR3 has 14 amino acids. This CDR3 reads CSVRTRGASYEQYF. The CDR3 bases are TGCAGCGTTCGCACTCGCGGGGCGTCCTACGAGCAGTACTTC.